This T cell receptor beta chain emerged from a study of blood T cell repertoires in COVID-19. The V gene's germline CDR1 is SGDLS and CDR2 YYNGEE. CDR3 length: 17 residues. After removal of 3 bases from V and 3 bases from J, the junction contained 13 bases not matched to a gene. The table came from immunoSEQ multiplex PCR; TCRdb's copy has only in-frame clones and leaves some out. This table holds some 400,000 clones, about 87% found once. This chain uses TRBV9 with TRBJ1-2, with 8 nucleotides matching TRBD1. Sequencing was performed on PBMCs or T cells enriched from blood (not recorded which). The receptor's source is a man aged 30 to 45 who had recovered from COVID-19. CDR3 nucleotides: TGTGCCAGCAGCGCCTCCGACAGGGGCGGTCGCTACTATGGCTACACCTTC. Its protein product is CASSASDRGGRYYGYTF.